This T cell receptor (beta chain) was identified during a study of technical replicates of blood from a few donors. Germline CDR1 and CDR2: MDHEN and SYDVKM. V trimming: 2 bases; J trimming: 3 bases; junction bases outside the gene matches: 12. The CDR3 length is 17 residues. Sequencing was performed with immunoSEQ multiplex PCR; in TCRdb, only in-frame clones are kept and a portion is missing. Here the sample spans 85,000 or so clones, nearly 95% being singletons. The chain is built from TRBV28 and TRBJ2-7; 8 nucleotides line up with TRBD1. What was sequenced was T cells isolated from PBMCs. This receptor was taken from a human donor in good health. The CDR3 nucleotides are TGTGCCAGCAGTTTAGGGTCTCAGGGGGCCCTTAACTACGAGCAGTACTTC. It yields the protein CASSLGSQGALNYEQYF.